The clone carrying this TCR beta chain was recorded only once. Antigen unknown. TCRdb reanalysed the 5' RACE reads using MiXCR and keeps one entry per CDR3 protein. The sample records about 390,000 distinct CDR3 sequences, more than 20% being singletons. This sample was included in a study of T-cell memory formation after mild COVID-19. Across the study: For the most part, TCR clusters were specific to one donor. Study observations and caveats: The authors left the SARS-CoV-2 specificity of second-wave clones peaking on day 37 unconfirmed. Some clones that responded were present in memory (sampled pre-infection), which suggests cross-reactive memory joined.

Germline-derived CDR1 and CDR2 are SQVTM and ANQGSEA. The CDR3 is 10 amino acids. Trimming left V 7 bases short and J 8 bases short, with 9 bases between. The clonotype was recovered from an adult woman who had mild COVID-19 (a few samples of this study predate the infection). Cell type and time point are not known. Sequencing was carried out using PBMCs or a T cell subset sorted from them (not recorded which). The rearrangement uses TRBV29-1 and TRBJ2-1; no definite D call. CDR3 sequence reads: CSAALDEQFF. CDR3 DNA sequence: TGCAGCGCCGCCCTGGATGAGCAGTTCTTC.